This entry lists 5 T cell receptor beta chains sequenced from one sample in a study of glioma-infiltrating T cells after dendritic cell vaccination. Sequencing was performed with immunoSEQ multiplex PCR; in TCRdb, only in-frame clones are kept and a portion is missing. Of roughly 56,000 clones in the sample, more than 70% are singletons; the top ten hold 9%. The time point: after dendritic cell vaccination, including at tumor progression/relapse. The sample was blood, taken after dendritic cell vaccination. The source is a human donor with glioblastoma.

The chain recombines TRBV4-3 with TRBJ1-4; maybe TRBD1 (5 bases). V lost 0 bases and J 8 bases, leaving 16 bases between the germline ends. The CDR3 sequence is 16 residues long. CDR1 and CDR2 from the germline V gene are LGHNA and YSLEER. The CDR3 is CASSQEAGRSGEKLFF. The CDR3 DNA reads TGCGCCAGCAGCCAAGAGGCCGGGCGATCAGGGGAAAAACTGTTTTTT.

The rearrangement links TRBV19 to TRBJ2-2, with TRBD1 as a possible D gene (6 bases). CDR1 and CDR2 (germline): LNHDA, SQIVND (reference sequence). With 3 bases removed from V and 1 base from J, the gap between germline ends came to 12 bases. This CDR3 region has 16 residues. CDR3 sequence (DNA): TGTGCCAGTAGTATCCGCAGCAGGGGGAACACCGGGGAGCTGTTTTTT. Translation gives CASSIRSRGNTGELFF.

In DNA, the CDR3 is TGTGCCAGCGCGACAGGCGGCACTGAAGCTTTCTTT. Encoded protein: CASATGGTEAFF. The rearrangement joins TRBV6-5 to TRBJ1-1; D might be TRBD1 (6 bases). The V end lost 8 bases, the J end lost 4 bases, and 11 bases lay between the germline ends. This CDR3 is 12 amino acids long. The germline V gene has CDR1 MNHEY and CDR2 SVGAGI.

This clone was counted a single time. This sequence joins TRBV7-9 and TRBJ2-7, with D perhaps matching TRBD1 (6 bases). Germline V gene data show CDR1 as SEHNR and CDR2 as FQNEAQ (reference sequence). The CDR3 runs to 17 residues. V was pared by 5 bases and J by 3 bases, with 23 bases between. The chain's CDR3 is CASSPRTASSQNYEQYF. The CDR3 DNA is TGTGCCAGCAGCCCCCGGACAGCGAGTTCTCAGAACTACGAGCAGTACTTC.

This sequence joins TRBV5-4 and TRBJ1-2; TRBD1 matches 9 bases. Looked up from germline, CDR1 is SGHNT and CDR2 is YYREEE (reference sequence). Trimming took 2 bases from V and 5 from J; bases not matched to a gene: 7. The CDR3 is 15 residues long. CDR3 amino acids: CASSLNRGRIYGYTF. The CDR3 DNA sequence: TGTGCCAGCAGCTTAAACAGGGGGCGCATTTATGGCTACACCTTC. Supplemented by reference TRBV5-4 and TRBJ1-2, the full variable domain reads ETGVTQSPTHLIKTRGQQVTLRCSSQSGHNTVSWYQQALGQGPQFIFQYYREEENGRGNFPPRFSGLQFPNYSSELNVNALELDDSALYLCASSLNRGRIYGYTFGSGTRLTVV.